This entry is about one T cell receptor beta chain. TCRdb used MiXCR to reprocess the RACE reads, holding one entry per CDR3 protein. The sample contains about 260,000 distinct CDR3 sequences, about 9.4% of which appear only once. This CDR3 is built from 14 residues. The V and J ends lost 4 bases and 10 bases, in that order; junction bases with no gene match: 5. Per the germline V gene, CDR1 is MDHEN and CDR2 is SYDVKM. The sample belongs to a study of human T cells and chemical hapten exposure. Time point meaning: pre-sensitization, week 0. Treatment denoted: therapeutic diphenylcyclopropenone sensitization with weekly scalp DPC.

This rearrangement joins TRBV28 to TRBJ2-1; 12 nucleotides line up with TRBD1. The source was whole blood, collected in connection with sensitization to the hapten diphenylcyclopropenone (DPC). The sequence derives from a woman in her forties with alopecia areata. Some clones in this sample may be carry-over from other donors' samples. CDR3 amino acids: CASSWDRGLWEQFF. CDR3 sequence (DNA): TGTGCCAGCAGTTGGGACAGGGGGCTCTGGGAGCAGTTCTTC.